One sample yielded the 3 T cell receptor beta chains listed below, sequenced in a study of T cells expressing NK-cell markers (dated by TCRdb to about 2020). Receptors were amplified or captured by 5' RACE. The sequencer was an Illumina HiSeq 2000. After the reads were reprocessed by TCRdb, one entry was made per CDR3 protein sequence, with no DNA. This sample's table carries around 100,000 distinct CDR3 sequences. The ten largest clones take up roughly 18% of the sample. The specimen sequenced was blood T cells: a sorted CD56 or NKG2C T cell subset, CD4+ or CD8+ T cells, or bulk PBMC T cells (not recorded which). The receptors come from a woman aged 18 to 75 in good health.

The V gene is TRBV10-2, the J gene TRBJ2-1; TCRdb outputs TRBD1, but without DNA this stays unchecked. The CDR3 has 17 residues. Germline assignment: CDR1 WSHSY and CDR2 SAAADI. The CDR3 loop reads CASSEDWGGLRNNEQFF.

The genes are TRBV11-2 and TRBJ1-4; the TCRdb call, TRBD1, lacks DNA for checking. The CDR3 extends over 15 amino acids. CDR1 is SGHAT, CDR2 FQNNGV, per germline. The CDR3 region is CASRIGEGAREKLFF.

The chain carries TRBV11-2 and TRBJ2-5; TCRdb gives TRBD1 as the D gene, but with no DNA this cannot be confirmed. Per the germline V gene, CDR1 is SGHAT and CDR2 is FQNNGV. This CDR3 spans 14 amino acids. CDR3 amino acids: CASSSPGDQETQYF.